The 29 T cell receptor beta chains in this list originate from one sample, sequenced in a study of Graves' ophthalmopathy and Graves' hyperthyroidism. Scientists amplified the TCR beta CDR3 regions from RNA transcripts. RT-PCR in the first round used HTBI primers; a second-round multiplex PCR followed. TCRdb re-called the multiplex PCR reads through MiXCR, storing one row per CDR3 protein. This repertoire shows some 160,000 distinct CDR3 sequences, approximately 40% found once; its top ten account for roughly 8.9%. Sequenced material: peripheral blood. These receptors all come from a man between 25 and 39 years old with Graves' ophthalmopathy.

As for this clonotype: Since no conserved phenylalanine or tryptophan closes the CDR3, a read error is the likely cause. No DNA is shown, since the ends of the CDR3 on it are uncertain; the CDR3 is the one TCRdb lists. V and J are TRBV28 and TRBJ2-7; the D call in the table, TRBD1, was not verified against the DNA. 11 amino acids form the CDR3, both terminal residues included. From germline, CDR1 is MDHEN and CDR2 SYDVKM. The CDR3 sequence: CASSSGDRVII.

The chain combines TRBV28 with TRBJ2-7, with TRBD2 identical over 7 bases. J was trimmed by 2 bases and V by 3 bases; bases with no gene match: 7. The germline gives CDR1 MDHEN, CDR2 SYDVKM. The CDR3 length is 15 residues. CDR3 sequence reads: CASSFHGGKTYEQYF. The CDR3 nucleotides are TGTGCCAGCAGTTTTCACGGGGGGAAAACCTACGAGCAGTACTTC. Combining the CDR3 with reference TRBV28 and TRBJ2-7 gives the whole variable domain DVKVTQSSRYLVKRTGEKVFLECVQDMDHENMFWYRQDPGLGLRLIYFSYDVKMKEKGDIPEGYSVSREKKERFSLILESASTNQTSMYLCASSFHGGKTYEQYFGPGTRLTVT.

The CDR3 spells CASSYDGNSGANVLTF. DNA of the CDR3: TGTGCCAGCAGTTACGACGGCAACTCTGGGGCCAACGTCCTGACTTTC. The genes are TRBV6-2 or TRBV6-3 and TRBJ2-6; D is unclear. This CDR3 comprises 16 residues. Trimming pared 2 bases from V and 0 bases from J, leaving 8 bases between. Germline loops: CDR1 MNHEY, CDR2 SVGEGT.

This clonotype was seen a few times. The chain combines TRBV12-3 or TRBV12-4 with TRBJ2-7, with D hard to call. V lost 2 bases, J lost 5 bases, and 4 bases lay in between. The CDR3 spans 11 residues. The CDR3: CASSLRNEQYF. As DNA, the CDR3 is TGTGCCAGCAGTTTACGAAACGAGCAGTACTTC.

This clonotype was detected ten times or more. The chain carries TRBV28 and TRBJ2-5; D uncertain. The length of the CDR3 is 12 residues. Trimming removed 6 bases from V and 5 bases from J, with 10 bases in between. Germline V gives CDR1 MDHEN, CDR2 SYDVKM. For the CDR3, the DNA is TGTGCCAGCAGCCTTGACGACGAGACCCAGTACTTC. Translated, it gives CASSLDDETQYF.

In nucleotides, the CDR3 is TGTGCCAGCAGTTTATTCGCTGGACAGATCGGCTATGGCTACACCTTC. Translating gives CASSLFAGQIGYGYTF. The chain is built from TRBV27 and TRBJ1-2; tentative D call: TRBD1 (6 bases). There are 16 residues in the CDR3. V was cut by 1 base and J by 4 bases, with 16 bases left in between. Germline V gene sequence: CDR1 MNHEY, CDR2 SMNVEV (reference sequence).

The rearrangement uses TRBV10-3 and TRBJ2-7; 14 nucleotides line up with TRBD2. This CDR3 region has 14 residues. CDR1 and CDR2 from the germline V gene are ENHRY and SYGVKD. V trimming: 6 bases; J trimming: 5 bases; junction bases outside the gene matches: 3. The CDR3 coding sequence is TGTGCCATCAGCGGACTAGCGGGAGGCGACGAGCAGTACTTC. It yields the protein CAISGLAGGDEQYF.

This clonotype was counted a single time. The rearrangement uses TRBV12-3 or TRBV12-4 and TRBJ1-1; D unresolved. Between the trimmed V and J ends, which lost 5 bases and 6 bases, there was a span of 13 bases. This CDR3 comprises 13 residues. The CDR3 DNA follows: TGTGCCAGCAGTCAACAATGGATCGCTGAAGCTTTCTTT. Translated: CASSQQWIAEAFF.

The chain carries TRBV12-3 or TRBV12-4 and TRBJ2-2; unclear D gene. With 6 bases removed from V and 2 bases from J, the gap between germline ends came to 10 bases. The CDR3 is made up of 14 amino acids. This chain's CDR3 is CASSRSVNTGELFF. The CDR3 DNA reads as TGTGCCAGCAGCCGGTCAGTAAACACCGGGGAGCTGTTTTTT.

This clonotype was found once. This chain uses TRBV28 with TRBJ2-7; 15 bases fit TRBD2. Germline V gives CDR1 MDHEN, CDR2 SYDVKM. The ends lost 3 bases at V and 0 bases at J; junction bases unmatched: 9. The CDR3 contains 19 residues. CDR3: CASSFSMGLAGGSSYEQYF. The CDR3 DNA sequence: TGTGCCAGCAGTTTTTCAATGGGACTAGCGGGGGGTAGCTCCTACGAGCAGTACTTC.

V and J are TRBV12-3 or TRBV12-4 and TRBJ2-5, with 8 bases matching TRBD2. The V and J ends lost 6 bases and 5 bases, in that order; junction bases with no gene match: 11. The CDR3 runs 15 residues. In nucleotides, the CDR3 is TGTGCCAGCAGCGTAGCTCGGGGGGGCGGGGAGACCCAGTACTTC. It translates to CASSVARGGGETQYF.

The chain couples TRBV12-3 or TRBV12-4 to TRBJ2-7, with no clear D. This CDR3 spans 14 amino acids. With 5 bases removed from V and 4 bases from J, the gap between germline ends came to 15 bases. CDR3 amino acids: CASSTRNLGYEQYF. CDR3 nucleotide sequence: TGTGCCAGCAGTACCAGGAACCTAGGGTACGAGCAGTACTTC.

The chain employs TRBV6-2 or TRBV6-3 and TRBJ2-2; tentatively, D is TRBD1 or TRBD2 (5 bases each). The CDR3 covers 15 residues. Germline V CDR1 and CDR2: MNHEY, SVGEGT. Trimming stripped 4 bases from V and 8 bases from J, with 17 bases between. CDR3 sequence reads: CASSWREGEQGELFF. The CDR3 DNA reads TGTGCCAGCAGTTGGCGTGAAGGGGAGCAGGGGGAGCTGTTTTTT.

In this sample, this clonotype is medium-sized. The gene calls are TRBV6-2 or TRBV6-3 and TRBJ2-2, with D perhaps matching TRBD2 (5 bases). Trimming removed 0 bases from V and 3 bases from J, with 5 bases in between. There are 14 residues in the CDR3. Per germline, CDR1 MNHEY and CDR2 SVGEGT. The CDR3 DNA reads as TGTGCCAGCAGTTACTCTAGCGACACCGGGGAGCTGTTTTTT. It codes for CASSYSSDTGELFF.

This clonotype was seen many times. The chain combines TRBV7-2 with TRBJ2-7; D is ambiguous. V lost 3 bases and J 9 bases, leaving 18 bases between the germline ends. CDR1 is SGHTA, CDR2 FQGNSA, per germline. The CDR3 is 14 amino acids. CDR3 DNA sequence: TGTGCCAGCAGCTTCCACCTACAGAGTTGGGCGCAGTACTTC. Protein: CASSFHLQSWAQYF.

The J gene is TRBJ1-5, the V gene TRBV12-3 or TRBV12-4, with D unclear. Between the trimmed V and J ends, which lost 4 bases and 2 bases, there was a span of 6 bases. The CDR3 is 13 residues long. CDR3 protein: CASSSDGNQPQHF. The CDR3 coding sequence is TGTGCCAGCAGTTCTGACGGCAATCAGCCCCAGCATTTT.

This clonotype was counted at least ten times. The chain combines TRBV5-1 with TRBJ2-6; D remains unclear. This CDR3 region has 17 residues. The V and J ends lost 0 bases and 0 bases respectively, with 10 bases between them. The germline V gene encodes CDR1 SGHRS and CDR2 YFSETQ. CDR3 sequence reads: CASSLAGTSSGANVLTF. In nucleotides, the CDR3 is TGCGCCAGCAGCTTGGCTGGCACCAGCTCTGGGGCCAACGTCCTGACTTTC. The full variable domain, with the rest looked up from reference TRBV5-1 and TRBJ2-6, is KAGVTQTPRYLIKTRGQQVTLSCSPISGHRSVSWYQQTPGQGLQFLFEYFSETQRNKGNFPGRFSGRQFSNSRSEMNVSTLELGDSALYLCASSLAGTSSGANVLTFGAGSRLTVL.

The CDR3 DNA is TGTGCCACCAGCACCCTAATCGGGACAGGAGTTTTTAACTATGGCTACACCTTC. The encoded protein is CATSTLIGTGVFNYGYTF. The V and J genes are TRBV15 and TRBJ1-2; TRBD1 aligns across 8 bases. The germline gives CDR1 LNHNV, CDR2 YYDKDF (reference sequence). J gave up 1 base and V 4 bases, and 14 bases lay outside the gene matches. This CDR3 has 18 residues.

This clonotype was found many times. The chain uses TRBV27 and TRBJ1-1; TRBD1 is a possible D gene (5 bases). The CDR3 consists of 13 residues. V lost 8 bases, J lost 5 bases, and 15 bases lay in between. Germline lookup yields CDR1 MNHEY and CDR2 SMNVEV (reference sequence). CDR3 sequence reads: CASQWVGGTEAFF. The CDR3 nucleotides read TGTGCCAGCCAATGGGTCGGGGGAACTGAAGCTTTCTTT.

The rearrangement joins TRBV12-3 or TRBV12-4 to TRBJ2-7, with TRBD1 matching 7 bases. The CDR3 runs to 16 residues. The junction had 7 bases not matched to a gene; V was cut back by 0 bases and J by 2 bases. CDR3 sequence reads: CASSLAPGTVAYEQYF. The DNA of the CDR3 is TGTGCCAGCAGTTTAGCCCCCGGGACAGTAGCCTACGAGCAGTACTTC.

The sample holds a few counts of this clonotype. The genes are TRBV12-3 or TRBV12-4 and TRBJ2-7; tentatively, D is TRBD2 (6 bases). The CDR3 sequence is 13 residues long. CDR3 loop: CASSLASSYEQYV. In nucleotides, the CDR3 is TGTGCCAGCAGTCTAGCGAGCTCCTACGAGCAGTACGTC.

Ten or more counts support this clonotype. The CDR3 DNA sequence: TGTGCCAGCAGTTACTCGGCCACTAGCACTGAAGCTTTCTTT. Protein sequence: CASSYSATSTEAFF. The chain employs TRBV6-2 or TRBV6-3 and TRBJ1-1; no reliable D call. CDR3 length equals 14 residues. V lost 0 bases, J lost 4 bases, and 9 bases lay in between. In germline, CDR1 is MNHEY, CDR2 SVGEGT.

The chain joins TRBV12-3 or TRBV12-4 to TRBJ2-7, with no clear D. Trimming took off 3 bases at V and 9 bases at J, with 15 bases between the two ends. The CDR3 has 13 amino acids. CDR3 nucleotides: TGTGCCAGCAGTTTGTTTCGGTCTAGTGGGCAGTACTTC. This gives the protein CASSLFRSSGQYF.

This chain connects TRBV6-5 to TRBJ2-7; TRBD2 aligns across 7 bases. Germline loops: CDR1 MNHEY, CDR2 SVGAGI. The CDR3 is 12 amino acids. V lost 3 bases, J lost 10 bases, and 6 bases stayed unmatched. Written as DNA, the CDR3 is TGTGCCAGCAGTTATGCGAGCGGGGCCCAGTACTTC. Its translation: CASSYASGAQYF.

The V and J genes are TRBV6-5 and TRBJ1-1, with a possible D match to TRBD1 (6 bases). Germline CDR1 is MNHEY and CDR2 is SVGAGI. The CDR3 consists of 15 residues. V lost 4 bases and J 4 bases, leaving 16 bases between the germline ends. CDR3 residues: CASSSYREVGTEAFF. The DNA for the CDR3 is TGTGCCAGCAGTTCATACAGGGAGGTTGGCACTGAAGCTTTCTTT.

V is TRBV6-5 and J is TRBJ1-2; D is undetermined. This CDR3 region has 13 residues. Trimming stripped 2 bases from V and 4 bases from J, with 8 bases between. CDR1 and CDR2 (germline): MNHEY, SVGAGI. The CDR3 region has the DNA TGTGCCAGCAGTTACGGCCAGTCCTATGGCTACACCTTC. Its translation: CASSYGQSYGYTF.

This clonotype appeared many times. The genes are TRBV7-2 and TRBJ2-5; no clear D gene. The V gene lost 6 bases and the J gene lost 5 bases, with 16 bases spanning the gap. Germline CDR1 SGHTA, CDR2 FQGNSA. CDR3 length: 14 residues. CDR3 amino acids: CASSRVDRAETQYF. Here the CDR3 DNA reads TGTGCCAGCAGTCGAGTGGACCGTGCGGAGACCCAGTACTTC.

This clonotype was recorded many times. The chain recombines TRBV10-3 with TRBJ2-5; 8 nucleotides line up with TRBD1. This CDR3 spans 16 amino acids. J was trimmed by 5 bases and V by 3 bases; bases with no gene match: 11. The germline V gene has CDR1 ENHRY and CDR2 SYGVKD. The chain's CDR3 is CAISDLETGATETQYF. CDR3 DNA: TGTGCCATCAGTGACCTCGAGACAGGGGCGACGGAGACCCAGTACTTC.

The chain links TRBV6-2 or TRBV6-3 to TRBJ2-7; D gene uncertain. Germline V CDR1 and CDR2: MNHEY, SVGEGT. The length of the CDR3 is 16 residues. Trimming left V 0 bases short and J 2 bases short, with 14 bases between. CDR3: CASSYSIARSAYEQYF. In nucleotides, the CDR3 is TGTGCCAGCAGTTACTCGATCGCTAGGTCAGCCTACGAGCAGTACTTC.